The 30 T cell receptor beta chains listed next were all sequenced from one sample in a study of CD8+ T cells in alopecia areata. The sequencing template was cDNA reverse transcribed from extracted RNA. Assay: immunoSEQ multiplex PCR; the TCRdb copy retains only in-frame clones and omits some. The table has about 110,000 clones, roughly 64% seen once; the top ten hold 20% to 25%. Sequenced sample: CD8+ T cells sorted from blood. These receptors originate from a human donor in good health.

This clone was observed once. This chain uses TRBV5-6 with TRBJ2-7; 7 nucleotides match TRBD1. Looked up from germline, CDR1 is SGHDT and CDR2 is YYEEEE. V gave up 5 bases and J gave up 2 bases; unmatched junction bases: 4. The CDR3 is made up of 13 amino acids. The CDR3 reads CASSYGTAYEQYF. In DNA form, the CDR3 reads TGTGCCAGCAGTTACGGGACAGCCTACGAGCAGTACTTC.

This clone is termed medium-sized. This chain joins TRBV9 and TRBJ1-1, with D possibly TRBD1 on 5 matching bases. Trimming shortened V by 6 bases and J by 10 bases, and 16 bases separated the two germline ends. Germline V gene sequence: CDR1 SGDLS, CDR2 YYNGEE. CDR3 length: 12 amino acids. The CDR3 nucleotides are TGTGCCAGCAAACGCCCCCGGGGGGGAGCTTTCTTT. As protein: CASKRPRGGAFF. The complete variable domain, with remaining parts taken from reference TRBV9 and TRBJ1-1, reads DSGVTQTPKHLITATGQRVTLRCSPRSGDLSVYWYQQSLDQGLQFLIQYYNGEERAKGNILERFSAQQFPDLHSELNLSSLELGDSALYFCASKRPRGGAFFGQGTRLTVV.

The chain links TRBV14 to TRBJ2-7, with 9 bases identical to TRBD2. Germline assignment: CDR1 SGHDN and CDR2 FVKESK. V lost 0 bases to trimming and J lost 7 bases; unmatched junction nucleotides: 13. This CDR3 has 17 amino acids. Written as DNA, the CDR3 is TGTGCCAGCAGCCAAGATGGTAGCGGGGGCTACGTGGGAGAGCAGTACTTC. Protein sequence: CASSQDGSGGYVGEQYF.

This clone was seen a few times. V is TRBV29-1 and J is TRBJ1-2; 10 bases align to TRBD1. The CDR3 runs to 14 residues. Germline lookup yields CDR1 SQVTM and CDR2 ANQGSEA. V lost 0 bases and J lost 8; bases outside the gene matches: 6. CDR3 DNA sequence: TGCAGCGTTGAAGATAGACAGGGGGCAGGAGGCTACACCTTC. Protein product: CSVEDRQGAGGYTF.

Notes on this clone: At one end the junction does not follow the germline gene, possibly because of a read error. The chain employs TRBV7-2 and TRBJ2-7; 11 bases are shared with TRBD2. The germline CDR1 and CDR2 sequences are SGHTA and FQGNSA. This CDR3 comprises 15 residues. Here the CDR3 DNA reads TGTGCCAGCAGCGTAGCGGGGGGGCCTTCCTACGAGCAGTACTTC. Amino acids: CASSVAGGPSYEQYF.

This chain uses TRBV4-1 with TRBJ2-1; TRBD2 agrees at 10 bases. CDR1 is MGHRA and CDR2 is YSYEKL in the germline V gene. The ends lost 0 bases at V and 6 bases at J; junction bases unmatched: 8. The CDR3 sequence is 17 residues long. Here the CDR3 DNA reads TGCGCCAGCAGCCAAGAGTCGACTAGCGGGCAAGTCAATGAGCAGTTCTTC. Amino acids: CASSQESTSGQVNEQFF.

This clone was picked up a small number of times. The chain uses TRBV29-1 and TRBJ2-3; TRBD2 agrees at 10 bases. The CDR3 sequence is 17 residues long. The V and J ends lost 3 bases and 1 base, in that order; junction bases with no gene match: 10. CDR1 is SQVTM, CDR2 ANQGSEA, per germline. Here the CDR3 reads CSVEGLAGEPGTDTQYF. In nucleotides, the CDR3 is TGCAGCGTTGAGGGTCTAGCGGGAGAACCCGGCACAGATACGCAGTATTTT.

CDR3 DNA sequence: TGTGCCAGCAGCCCCGGCTCTGAAGCTTTCTTT. Its translation: CASSPGSEAFF. The rearrangement links TRBV14 to TRBJ1-1; D gene unclear. Germline lookup yields CDR1 SGHDN and CDR2 FVKESK. The CDR3 length is 11 residues. Trimming pared 4 bases from V and 6 bases from J, leaving 6 bases between. The full variable domain, rest sourced from reference TRBV14 and TRBJ1-1, is EAGVTQFPSHSVIEKGQTVTLRCDPISGHDNLYWYRRVMGKEIKFLLHFVKESKQDESGMPNNRFLAERTGGTYSTLKVQPAELEDSGVYFCASSPGSEAFFGQGTRLTVV.

This clone was detected only a few times. The chain carries TRBV29-1 and TRBJ2-1; 8 bases match TRBD1. V lost 4 bases to trimming and J lost 7 bases; unmatched junction nucleotides: 12. The CDR3 is 15 residues long. CDR1 and CDR2 (germline): SQVTM, ANQGSEA. The CDR3 sequence is CSVGFTDRARNEQFF. The CDR3, as DNA: TGCAGCGTTGGGTTCACGGACAGGGCTCGTAATGAGCAGTTCTTC.

This chain connects TRBV15 to TRBJ1-2; no clear D. Germline CDR1 is LNHNV and CDR2 is YYDKDF (reference sequence). Trimming removed 2 bases at V and 3 bases at J, with 13 bases between. The CDR3 spans 15 residues. CDR3 residues: CATSRRYQEDYGYTF. The CDR3 DNA follows: TGTGCCACCAGCAGACGGTACCAGGAGGACTATGGCTACACCTTC.

This chain connects TRBV11-2 to TRBJ2-5; D unresolved. This CDR3 comprises 15 residues. Trimming shortened V by 1 base and J by 0 bases, and 9 bases separated the two germline ends. CDR1 is SGHAT and CDR2 is FQNNGV in the germline V gene. This CDR3 reads CASSLVWWDQETQYF. The CDR3 DNA follows: TGTGCCAGCAGCTTAGTGTGGTGGGACCAAGAGACCCAGTACTTC.

This clone was seen only a few times. The chain employs TRBV4-3 and TRBJ2-1, with D tentatively TRBD1 or TRBD2 (5 bases each). Trimming pared 0 bases from V and 4 bases from J, leaving 7 bases between. The germline gives CDR1 LGHNA, CDR2 YSLEER. The CDR3 loop spans 14 amino acids. This CDR3 is CASSQDWGYNEQFF. Here the CDR3 DNA reads TGCGCCAGCAGCCAAGATTGGGGGTACAATGAGCAGTTCTTC.

V is TRBV5-6 and J is TRBJ2-1, with D unresolved. This CDR3 region has 9 residues. CDR1 SGHDT and CDR2 YYEEEE come from the germline V gene. The V gene lost 1 base and the J gene lost 15 bases, with 5 bases spanning the gap. CDR3 DNA sequence: TGTGCCAGCAGCTTGTATCCGTTCTTC. Its protein product is CASSLYPFF.

This clone was detected only a few times. The chain uses TRBV4-3 and TRBJ1-3; no clear D. Germline V gene sequence: CDR1 LGHNA, CDR2 YSLEER. The CDR3 sequence is 16 residues long. V lost 0 bases to trimming and J lost 2 bases, with 11 bases between them. DNA for the CDR3: TGCGCCAGCAGCCAAGATAGAGCAGAGACTGGAAACACCATATATTTT. Translating it yields CASSQDRAETGNTIYF.

The rearrangement uses TRBV5-6 and TRBJ1-2, with D unclear. The CDR3 covers 12 residues. The germline CDR1 and CDR2 sequences are SGHDT and YYEEEE. Deletions cut 4 bases from V and 12 bases from J, with 16 bases between. The CDR3 sequence: CASSAEGRPNTF. CDR3 nucleotide sequence: TGTGCCAGCAGCGCTGAAGGCAGGCCTAACACCTTC.

The chain recombines TRBV5-1 with TRBJ2-1; the D gene could be TRBD1 or TRBD2 (5 bases each). CDR1 SGHRS and CDR2 YFSETQ come from the germline V gene. This CDR3 comprises 14 residues. Between the trimmed V and J ends, which lost 0 bases and 9 bases, there was a span of 13 bases. The CDR3 protein is CASSLGLGEPEQFF. CDR3 nucleotides: TGCGCCAGCAGCTTGGGTCTAGGGGAGCCTGAGCAGTTCTTC.

The table lists this clone with a count of one. The J gene is TRBJ1-2, the V gene TRBV2; no definite D call. V was trimmed by 8 bases and J by 4 bases, leaving 20 bases between them. The CDR3 is 15 amino acids. From germline, CDR1 is SNHLY and CDR2 FYNNEI. CDR3 sequence (DNA): TGTGCCAGCCTAACTCCGCAAGGGAAGGGCTATGGCTACACCTTC. It codes for CASLTPQGKGYGYTF.

The chain carries TRBV13 and TRBJ2-5; 7 bases fit TRBD2. Per the germline V gene, CDR1 is PRHDT and CDR2 is FYEKMQ (reference sequence). With 3 bases clipped from V and 4 bases from J, the junction kept 11 bases outside the gene matches. The CDR3 covers 16 residues. DNA of the CDR3: TGTGCCAGCAGCTTGCTAGCGGCTCCCGAGGGAGAGACCCAGTACTTC. Amino acid sequence: CASSLLAAPEGETQYF.

The chain joins TRBV11-2 to TRBJ2-5; tentatively, D is TRBD1 (6 bases). This CDR3 has 15 amino acids. Germline V gene sequence: CDR1 SGHAT, CDR2 FQNNGV. The V gene lost 2 bases and the J gene lost 0 bases, with 10 bases spanning the gap. DNA of the CDR3: TGTGCCAGCAGCTTAACAGGGCGAAACCAAGAGACCCAGTACTTC. This gives the protein CASSLTGRNQETQYF.

The chain has TRBV7-3 and TRBJ2-3, with 7 bases aligning to TRBD2. CDR3 size: 15 residues. Germline CDR1 and CDR2: SGHTA and FQGTGA. Trimming took 5 bases from V and 0 from J; bases not matched to a gene: 5. The CDR3 nucleotides are TGTGCCAGCAGCCCTGAGCGGGGTAGCACAGATACGCAGTATTTT. It yields the protein CASSPERGSTDTQYF.

This chain joins TRBV28 and TRBJ1-5; D possibly corresponds to TRBD1 (5 bases). CDR3 size: 14 residues. CDR1 is MDHEN and CDR2 is SYDVKM in the germline V gene. The ends were cut back, 1 base at V and 6 bases at J, with 10 bases in the middle. Here the CDR3 DNA reads TGTGCCAGCAGTTTATCAAATCAGGGTCAGCCCCAGCATTTT. It translates to CASSLSNQGQPQHF.

This clone was observed a few times. The rearrangement uses TRBV6-1 and TRBJ2-4; the D is unclear. CDR3 length: 15 amino acids. Germline-derived CDR1 and CDR2 are MNHNS and SASEGT. V was cut by 6 bases and J by 1 base, with 13 bases left in between. The CDR3 bases are TGTGCCAGCAGCACTCTGGGGTCGGCCAAAAACATTCAGTACTTC. It encodes CASSTLGSAKNIQYF.

The chain is built from TRBV27 and TRBJ2-7, with TRBD1 identical over 12 bases. Germline loops: CDR1 MNHEY, CDR2 SMNVEV (reference sequence). The V gene end was trimmed by 6 bases and the J gene end by 3 bases; junction bases not matched to a gene: 12. CDR3 length: 17 amino acids. For the CDR3, the DNA is TGTGCCAGCAGCCGACTGGGACAGGGGGCGGCCCTCTACGAGCAGTACTTC. It translates to CASSRLGQGAALYEQYF.

The genes are TRBV7-9 and TRBJ2-7; perhaps TRBD1 as D (6 bases). V was shortened by 3 bases and J by 6 bases, with 18 bases between the two germline ends. Germline V gives CDR1 SEHNR, CDR2 FQNEAQ (reference sequence). This CDR3 region has 15 residues. CDR3 in amino acids: CASSLGAGDRVEQYF. The CDR3 DNA reads TGTGCCAGCAGCTTGGGGGCAGGGGATAGGGTCGAGCAGTACTTC.

V is TRBV28 and J is TRBJ2-1; the D is unclear. V gave up 6 bases and J gave up 1 base, with 16 bases separating them. Germline CDR1 MDHEN, CDR2 SYDVKM. CDR3 size: 16 residues. CDR3 protein: CASSPPDWPSYNEQFF. The CDR3 nucleotides read TGTGCCAGCAGCCCACCCGACTGGCCGTCCTACAATGAGCAGTTCTTC.

The chain is built from TRBV29-1 and TRBJ1-1, with D unclear. The CDR3 extends over 11 amino acids. Germline-derived CDR1 and CDR2 are SQVTM and ANQGSEA. With 5 bases removed from V and 4 bases from J, the gap between germline ends came to 8 bases. The CDR3 loop reads CSVWRSTEAFF. CDR3 DNA sequence: TGCAGCGTTTGGAGGAGCACTGAAGCTTTCTTT.

This clone was recorded only once. The CDR3 spells CASSDEGSSYEQYF. DNA for the CDR3: TGTGCCAGCAGTGATGAGGGAAGCTCCTACGAGCAGTACTTC. The chain links TRBV2 to TRBJ2-7; the D gene is possibly TRBD2 (5 bases). The germline V gene has CDR1 SNHLY and CDR2 FYNNEI. The CDR3 extends over 14 amino acids. The ends were cut back, 3 bases at V and 0 bases at J, with 9 bases in the middle.

The CDR3 reads CASSLGGSYEQYF. The CDR3 DNA reads as TGTGCCAGCAGTTTGGGGGGGTCCTACGAGCAGTACTTC. The V gene is TRBV27, the J gene TRBJ2-7; TRBD2 agrees at 7 bases. V lost 3 bases and J lost 1; bases outside the gene matches: 0. The CDR3 contains 13 residues. CDR1 MNHEY and CDR2 SMNVEV come from the germline V gene (reference sequence).

The chain is built from TRBV25-1 and TRBJ1-1; no reliable D call. This CDR3 is 14 amino acids long. CDR1 and CDR2 from the germline V gene are MGHDK and SYGVNS. Trimming stripped 3 bases from V and 1 base from J, with 9 bases between. Written as DNA, the CDR3 is TGTGCCAGCAGTGATGTGACAAAGAACACTGAAGCTTTCTTT. Translated: CASSDVTKNTEAFF.

In its sample, this clone was seen a few times. V usage is TRBV27 and J usage is TRBJ1-5; 7 bases map to TRBD1. With 6 bases clipped from V and 3 bases from J, the junction kept 8 bases outside the gene matches. The germline gives CDR1 MNHEY, CDR2 SMNVEV (reference sequence). The CDR3 covers 15 residues. The CDR3 DNA is TGTGCCAGCAGAGAGAGACAGGGAATCAATCAGCCCCAGCATTTT. As protein: CASRERQGINQPQHF.